This is a list of T cell receptor beta chains from one sample in a study of OX40 agonist ivuxolimab in advanced cancers. TCRdb's table, derived via immunoSEQ multiplex PCR, lists solely in-frame clones and lacks some. The data show around 100,000 clones, 80% to 90% seen once. The sequenced sample was CD4+ or CD8+ T cells sorted from blood, obtained in a trial of the OX40 agonist ivuxolimab. The receptor set was obtained from an adult with an advanced solid tumor such as melanoma, head and neck, liver or kidney cancer. CDR3s include the opening cysteine and the closing phenylalanine or tryptophan. Each record gives: V gene, J gene, D gene, clone size, CDR3 DNA, CDR3 protein. A D gene is named only where the DNA matches it firmly. Only part of the rows carry a size: once, few, many, or a class if the clone is expanded.

TRBV6-1	TRBJ2-1	-	-	TGTGCCAGCAAAGCGGGCCGGGGGTTTGGTGAGCAGTTCTTC	CASKAGRGFGEQFF
TRBV27	TRBJ1-5	-	-	TGTGCCAGCAGTTTAGCGGGGCTTCAGCCCCAGCATTTT	CASSLAGLQPQHF
TRBV11-2	TRBJ2-7	-	-	TGTGCCAGCAGCTTAGCAGGAAGCTCCTACGAGCAGTACTTC	CASSLAGSSYEQYF
TRBV15	TRBJ2-7	TRBD1	-	TGTGCCACCAGCAGAGCCGGACAGGCCTACGAGCAGTACTTC	CATSRAGQAYEQYF
TRBV5-4	TRBJ1-6	-	-	TGTGCCAGCAGCTCAAAAGGGAACTCACCCCTCCACTTT	CASSSKGNSPLHF
TRBV5-1	TRBJ2-2	-	-	TGCGCCAGCAGCTCAGGGGAAACCGGGGAGCTGTTTTTT	CASSSGETGELFF
TRBV4-1	TRBJ1-1	-	few	TGCGCCAGCAGCCAGCCCACGGAAGGGGGGATGGCTGAAGCTTTCTTT	CASSQPTEGGMAEAFF
TRBV6-1	TRBJ1-2	TRBD1	-	TGTGCCAGCACTCCGGGACAGGACTATGGCTACACCTTC	CASTPGQDYGYTF
TRBV9	TRBJ2-1	-	-	TGTGCCAGCAGCGTTGGAGACTACCCGGATGAGCAGTTCTTC	CASSVGDYPDEQFF
TRBV19	TRBJ1-2	-	-	TGTGCCAGTAGTACCTCGAAGACAGGACTGACTAACTATGGCTACACCTTC	CASSTSKTGLTNYGYTF
TRBV5-4	TRBJ2-3	TRBD2	-	TGTGCCAGCAGCTTGGACCCTAGCGGGCCCACAGATACGCAGTATTTT	CASSLDPSGPTDTQYF
TRBV5-4	TRBJ2-3	-	-	TGTGCCAGCAGCTTGAAGGGGGGCACAGATACGCAGTATTTT	CASSLKGGTDTQYF
TRBV7-9	TRBJ1-1	-	-	TGTGCCAGCAGCTTAGTTGACCGAGGGACTGAAGCTTTCTTT	CASSLVDRGTEAFF
TRBV19	TRBJ1-5	-	-	TGTGCCAGTAGTCTGAGGAGAATAGCAGACAATCAGCCCCAGCATTTT	CASSLRRIADNQPQHF
TRBV19	TRBJ2-3	-	few	TGTGCCAGTAATAGTAAATTCGCAGATACGCAGTATTTT	CASNSKFADTQYF
TRBV10-3	TRBJ1-2	-	-	TGTGCCATCAGTGAGGGGGCCGTCAACTATGGCTACACCTTC	CAISEGAVNYGYTF
TRBV5-1	TRBJ1-1	TRBD1	-	TGCGTCAGCAGCCAAGGACAGGGGACGCAGGGGGCTTTCTTT	CVSSQGQGTQGAFF
TRBV9	TRBJ1-4	TRBD1	-	TGTGCCAGCAGCCGGGGACAGGGTTTCTCTAATGAAAAACTGTTTTTT	CASSRGQGFSNEKLFF
TRBV2	TRBJ1-6	-	once	TGTGCCAGCCAAGGAAGCTCCTATAATTCACCCCTCCACTTT	CASQGSSYNSPLHF
TRBV11-2	TRBJ2-2	-	-	TGTGCCAGCAGCTCCCGTGAAGGGAGCTGGGAGCTGTTTTTT	CASSSREGSWELFF
TRBV6-1	TRBJ2-4	-	few	TGTGCCAGCAGACCCGGCTCCAAAAACATTCAGTACTTC	CASRPGSKNIQYF
TRBV9	TRBJ2-7	TRBD2	-	TGTGCCAGCAGCGTAGCTTCAGGAGCGGGACTTTACGAGCAGTACTTC	CASSVASGAGLYEQYF
TRBV7-2	TRBJ2-2	TRBD2	-	TGTGCCAGCAGCTTAGCGCTAGCGGGAGTCGTCGGGGAGCTGTTTTTT	CASSLALAGVVGELFF
TRBV18	TRBJ1-1	-	once	TGTGCCAGCTCACCACCGTTAACTAGGGCCGTACCAATGAACACTGAAGCTTTCTTT	CASSPPLTRAVPMNTEAFF
TRBV6-6	TRBJ2-4	-	-	TGTGCCAGCAGCCTGGGCAGGGACATTCAGTACTTC	CASSLGRDIQYF
TRBV5-1	TRBJ1-1	-	few	TGCGCCAGCAGCGTGTATGAGGACAACACTGAAGCTTTCTTT	CASSVYEDNTEAFF
TRBV6-5	TRBJ2-1	-	-	TGTGCCAGCAATTCGGAGGGCCGAAAGTTCTTC	CASNSEGRKFF
TRBV21-1	TRBJ2-1	-	-	TGTGCCAGCAGCAGGGCCGGCGGAGACGACAATGAGCAGTTCTTC	CASSRAGGDDNEQFF
TRBV18	TRBJ1-1	TRBD1	few	TGTGCCAGCTCGCCGACAGGGATCCTGAACACTGAAGCTTTCTTT	CASSPTGILNTEAFF
TRBV6-5	TRBJ2-1	TRBD1	-	TGTGCCAGCAGTGGACAGGGGCCAGGGGGTGAGCAGTTCTTC	CASSGQGPGGEQFF
TRBV5-1	TRBJ2-2	-	-	TGCGCCAGCAGCTTGTACAACACCGGGGAGCTGTTTTTT	CASSLYNTGELFF
TRBV19	TRBJ2-2	-	-	TGTGCCAGTAGTATAGCCTGGGGGATGGTAAACACCGGGGAGCTGTTTTTT	CASSIAWGMVNTGELFF
TRBV7-2	TRBJ1-5	TRBD1	-	TGTGCCAGCAGTATACAGGGGAATCAGCCCCAGCATTTT	CASSIQGNQPQHF
TRBV9	TRBJ1-2	-	few	TGTGCCAGCAGCTTTAACTATGGCTACACCTTC	CASSFNYGYTF
TRBV10-3	TRBJ1-2	-	few	TGTGCCATCAGTGAGTCTGTAGGGATGGATGGCTACACCTTC	CAISESVGMDGYTF
TRBV19	TRBJ2-5	-	-	TGTGCCAGTAGTATTGGGGGGAACGGAGAGCAGTACTTC	CASSIGGNGEQYF
TRBV2	TRBJ1-3	TRBD1	-	TGTGCCAGCAGGAGGGAGAGGGGGCCTGGAAACACCATATATTTT	CASRRERGPGNTIYF
TRBV19	TRBJ1-2	-	few	TGTGCCAGTAGTGAGGCAGTCTATGGCTACACCTTC	CASSEAVYGYTF
TRBV5-1	TRBJ2-5	-	-	TGCGCCAGCAGCAACCACAGGGCTGACCAAGAGACCCAGTACTTC	CASSNHRADQETQYF
TRBV18	TRBJ2-5	-	-	TGTGCCAGCTCACCACCGGGGCCCGCTCGGGAGACCCAGTACTTC	CASSPPGPARETQYF
TRBV6-6	TRBJ1-1	-	-	TGTGCCAGTGGATCGAACACTGAAGCTTTCTTT	CASGSNTEAFF
TRBV7-7	TRBJ2-2	TRBD2	-	TGTGCTAGCGGGCGGGCCGGGGAGCTGTTTTTT	CASGRAGELFF
TRBV30	TRBJ2-7	TRBD2	-	TGTGCCTGGAGTCGAAGGACTAGCGGGAGGGAGGGGCGCGAGCAGTACTTC	CAWSRRTSGREGREQYF
TRBV4-2	TRBJ1-1	-	-	TGTGCCAGCAGCCCTCTCGGGGGGGAAGCTTTCTTT	CASSPLGGEAFF